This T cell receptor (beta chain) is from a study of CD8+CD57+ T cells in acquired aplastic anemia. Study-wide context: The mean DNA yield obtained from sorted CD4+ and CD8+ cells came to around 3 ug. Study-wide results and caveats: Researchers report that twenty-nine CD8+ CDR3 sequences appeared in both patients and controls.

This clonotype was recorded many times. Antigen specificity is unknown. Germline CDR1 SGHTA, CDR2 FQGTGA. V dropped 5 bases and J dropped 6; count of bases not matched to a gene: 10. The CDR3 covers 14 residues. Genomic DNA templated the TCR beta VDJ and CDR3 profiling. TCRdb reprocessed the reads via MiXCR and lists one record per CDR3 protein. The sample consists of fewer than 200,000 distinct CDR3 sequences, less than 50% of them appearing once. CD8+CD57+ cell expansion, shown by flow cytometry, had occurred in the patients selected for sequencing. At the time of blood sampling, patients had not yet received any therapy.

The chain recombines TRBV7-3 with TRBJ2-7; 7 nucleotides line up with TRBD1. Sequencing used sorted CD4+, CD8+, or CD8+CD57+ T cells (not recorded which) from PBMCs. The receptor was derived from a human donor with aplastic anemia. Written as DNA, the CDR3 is TGTGCCAGCAGCCCTACAGGGGCGAAGTCCGAGCAGTACTTC. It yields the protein CASSPTGAKSEQYF.